This TCR beta chain was retrieved from a study of blood T cell repertoires in COVID-19. About the research overall: From T cells, B-cell-depleted T cells, or PBMCs came the material, which was cDNA or gDNA.

The authors' processing: Estimation of nucleated cell counts was performed using reference gene primer amplification. TCRdb keeps only in-frame clones here, not all; method: immunoSEQ multiplex PCR. Clone size and the V and J calls come from that table; the DNA yielded D and trimming. Of roughly 230,000 clones listed, over 80% are singletons. Trimming shortened V by 5 bases and J by 6 bases, and 9 bases separated the two germline ends. CDR3 length: 12 residues. Germline CDR1 and CDR2: SGHAT and FQNNGV. The sample consisted of peripheral blood. This clonotype was sampled from a woman in her sixties with active or convalescent COVID-19. The rearrangement uses TRBV11-2 and TRBJ2-3, with D unclear. The CDR3 coding sequence is TGTGCCAGCAGCAATGGCCCGGATACGCAGTATTTT. It codes for CASSNGPDTQYF.